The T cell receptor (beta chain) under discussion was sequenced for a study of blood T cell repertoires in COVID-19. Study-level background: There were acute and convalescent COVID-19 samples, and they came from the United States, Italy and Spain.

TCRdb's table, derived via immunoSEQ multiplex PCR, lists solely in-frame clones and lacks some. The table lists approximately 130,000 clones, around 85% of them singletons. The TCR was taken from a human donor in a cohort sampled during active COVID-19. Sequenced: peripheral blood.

CDR3 sequence (DNA): TGTGCCAGTAGTCCAGGGGAAGTCTATGGCTACACCTTC. Encoded protein: CASSPGEVYGYTF. The chain carries TRBV19 and TRBJ1-2, with TRBD1 as a possible D gene (6 bases). The V gene lost 5 bases and the J gene lost 4 bases, with 11 bases spanning the gap. CDR1 is LNHDA and CDR2 is SQIVND in the germline V gene (reference sequence). The CDR3 is made up of 13 amino acids.